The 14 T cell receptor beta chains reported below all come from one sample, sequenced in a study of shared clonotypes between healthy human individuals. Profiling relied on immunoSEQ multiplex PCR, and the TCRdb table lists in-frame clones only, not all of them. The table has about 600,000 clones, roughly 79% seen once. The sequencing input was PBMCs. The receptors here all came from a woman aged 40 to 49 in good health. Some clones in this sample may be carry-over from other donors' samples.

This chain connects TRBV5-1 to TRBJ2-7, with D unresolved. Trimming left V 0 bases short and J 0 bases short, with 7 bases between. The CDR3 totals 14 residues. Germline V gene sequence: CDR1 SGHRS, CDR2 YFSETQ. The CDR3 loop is CASSLVPSSYEQYF. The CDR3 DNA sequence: TGCGCCAGCAGCTTGGTTCCGAGCTCCTACGAGCAGTACTTC.

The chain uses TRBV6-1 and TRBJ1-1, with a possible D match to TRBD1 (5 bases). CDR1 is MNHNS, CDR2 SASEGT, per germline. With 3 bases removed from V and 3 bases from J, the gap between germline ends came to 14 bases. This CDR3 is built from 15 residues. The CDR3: CASSEQVGGYTEAFF. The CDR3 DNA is TGTGCCAGCAGTGAGCAGGTGGGGGGGTACACTGAAGCTTTCTTT.

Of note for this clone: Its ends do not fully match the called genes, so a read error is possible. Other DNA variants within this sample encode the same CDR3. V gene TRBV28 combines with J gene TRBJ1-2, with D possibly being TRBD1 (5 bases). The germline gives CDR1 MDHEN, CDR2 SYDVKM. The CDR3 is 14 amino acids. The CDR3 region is CASTPGADNYGYTF. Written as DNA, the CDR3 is TGTGCCAGCACCCCTGGGGCTGATAACTATGGTTACACCTTC.

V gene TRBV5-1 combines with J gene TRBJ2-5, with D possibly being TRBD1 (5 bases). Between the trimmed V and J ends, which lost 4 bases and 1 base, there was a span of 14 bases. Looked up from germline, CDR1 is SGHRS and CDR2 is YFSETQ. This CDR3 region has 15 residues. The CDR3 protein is CASSLRPTAQETQYF. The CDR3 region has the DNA TGCGCCAGCAGCCTCCGACCGACAGCCCAAGAGACCCAGTACTTC.

CDR3: CARRQVSEDTEAFF. In nucleotides, the CDR3 is TGTGCCAGGAGACAGGTTAGTGAGGACACTGAAGCTTTCTTT. The rearrangement uses TRBV27 and TRBJ1-1; possibly TRBD1 for D (6 bases). This CDR3 has 14 residues. The germline V gene encodes CDR1 MNHEY and CDR2 SMNVEV (reference sequence). The ends were cut back, 9 bases at V and 3 bases at J, with 17 bases in the middle.

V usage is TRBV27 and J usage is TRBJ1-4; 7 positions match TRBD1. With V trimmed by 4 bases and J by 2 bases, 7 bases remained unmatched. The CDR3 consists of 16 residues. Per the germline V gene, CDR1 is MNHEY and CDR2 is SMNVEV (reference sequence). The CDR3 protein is CASSSSHRGTNEKLFF. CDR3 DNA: TGTGCCAGCAGTTCCTCACACAGGGGTACTAATGAAAAACTGTTTTTT.

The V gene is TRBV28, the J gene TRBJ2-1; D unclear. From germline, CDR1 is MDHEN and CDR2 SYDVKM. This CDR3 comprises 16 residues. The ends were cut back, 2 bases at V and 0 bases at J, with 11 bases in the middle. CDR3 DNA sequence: TGTGCCAGCAGTTTAATAAGCAGTAGCTCCTACAATGAGCAGTTCTTC. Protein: CASSLISSSSYNEQFF.

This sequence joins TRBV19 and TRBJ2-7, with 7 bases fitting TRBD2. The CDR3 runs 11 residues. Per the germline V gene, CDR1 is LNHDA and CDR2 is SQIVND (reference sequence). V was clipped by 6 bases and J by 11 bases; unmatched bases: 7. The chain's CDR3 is CASRTGGLEYF. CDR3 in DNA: TGTGCCAGTAGGACGGGAGGCTTGGAGTACTTC.

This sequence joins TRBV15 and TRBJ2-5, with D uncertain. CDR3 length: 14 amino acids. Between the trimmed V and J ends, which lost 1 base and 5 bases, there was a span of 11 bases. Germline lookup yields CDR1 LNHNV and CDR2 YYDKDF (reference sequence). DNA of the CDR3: TGTGCCACCAGCAGAGGAACCCGTGGGGAGACCCAGTACTTC. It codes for CATSRGTRGETQYF.

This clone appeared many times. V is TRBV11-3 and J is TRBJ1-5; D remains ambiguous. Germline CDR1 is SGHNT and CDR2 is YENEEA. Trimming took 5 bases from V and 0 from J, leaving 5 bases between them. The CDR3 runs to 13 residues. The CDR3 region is CASSRFSNQPQHF. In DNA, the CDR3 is TGTGCCAGCAGCAGATTTAGCAATCAGCCCCAGCATTTT.

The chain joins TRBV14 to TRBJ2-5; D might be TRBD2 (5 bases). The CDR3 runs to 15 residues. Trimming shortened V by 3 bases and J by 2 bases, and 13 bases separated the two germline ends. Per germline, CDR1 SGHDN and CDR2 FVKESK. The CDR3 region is CASSQRGIQQETQYF. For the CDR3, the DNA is TGTGCCAGCAGCCAGAGAGGGATCCAGCAAGAGACCCAGTACTTC.

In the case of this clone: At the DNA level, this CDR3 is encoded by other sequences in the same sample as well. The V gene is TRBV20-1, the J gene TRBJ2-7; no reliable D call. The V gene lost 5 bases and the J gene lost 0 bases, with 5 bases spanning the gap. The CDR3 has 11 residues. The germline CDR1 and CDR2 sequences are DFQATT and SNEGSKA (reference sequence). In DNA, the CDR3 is TGCAGTGCTCCGAGCTCCTACGAGCAGTACTTC. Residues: CSAPSSYEQYF.

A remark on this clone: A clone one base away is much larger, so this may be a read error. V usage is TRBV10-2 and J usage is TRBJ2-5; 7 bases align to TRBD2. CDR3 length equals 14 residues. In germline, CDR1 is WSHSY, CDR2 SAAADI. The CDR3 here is CASSGGRGTETRYF. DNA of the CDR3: TGCGCCAGCAGTGGCGGGAGAGGGACCGAGACCCGGTACTTC.

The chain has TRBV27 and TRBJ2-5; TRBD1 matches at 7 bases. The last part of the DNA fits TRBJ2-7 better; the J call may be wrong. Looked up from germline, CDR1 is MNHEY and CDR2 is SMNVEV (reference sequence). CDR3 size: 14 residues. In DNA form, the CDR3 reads TGTGCCAGCAGTAACCGGGACAGTCCCTACGAGCAGTACTTC. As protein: CASSNRDSPYEQYF.